Listed here is a single TCR beta chain. The sample originates from a study of cytomegalovirus exposure and HLA in healthy donors. Primers for the PCR totalled 60 Vbeta and 13 Jbeta. The protocol was immunoSEQ multiplex PCR, while the TCRdb copy is restricted to in-frame clones and leaves out a portion. Of some 190,000 clones in the sample, approximately 81% were seen once. Sequencing was performed on PBMCs. The TCR comes from a boy aged 2 to 10 in good health and CMV-seronegative.

The CDR3 is CASSYKGQGETQYF. In DNA, the CDR3 is TGTGCCAGCAGCTATAAAGGACAGGGAGAGACCCAGTACTTC. The rearrangement links TRBV7-7 to TRBJ2-5; 8 bases line up with TRBD1. The junction had 5 bases not matched to a gene; V was cut back by 4 bases and J by 4 bases. Per germline, CDR1 SSHAT and CDR2 FNYEAQ (reference sequence). The CDR3 is 14 amino acids. The full variable domain, its missing parts supplied by reference TRBV7-7 and TRBJ2-5, is GAGVSQSPRYKVTKRGQDVTLRCDPISSHATLYWYQQALGQGPEFLTYFNYEAQPDKSGLPSDRFSAERPEGSISTLTIQRTEQRDSAMYRCASSYKGQGETQYFGPGTRLLVL.